This T cell receptor (beta chain) was retrieved from a study of identical twins. This clonotype was observed at least ten times. Deletions cut 3 bases from V and 1 base from J, with 9 bases between. The CDR3 has 14 residues. Looked up from germline, CDR1 is MGHRA and CDR2 is YSYEKL. MiXCR was run by TCRdb on the 5' RACE reads, yielding one entry per CDR3 protein. In the table there are hundreds of thousands of distinct CDR3 sequences, around 12% of which are singletons. These same data were also listed under a study on yellow fever vaccine responses in identical twins.

The chain carries TRBV4-1 and TRBJ1-1; D remains unclear. Sequencing was performed on PBMCs. The TCR originated in a young woman in good health. The CDR3: CASSHDGKNTEAFF. The DNA of the CDR3 is TGCGCCAGCAGCCACGACGGGAAGAACACTGAAGCTTTCTTT.